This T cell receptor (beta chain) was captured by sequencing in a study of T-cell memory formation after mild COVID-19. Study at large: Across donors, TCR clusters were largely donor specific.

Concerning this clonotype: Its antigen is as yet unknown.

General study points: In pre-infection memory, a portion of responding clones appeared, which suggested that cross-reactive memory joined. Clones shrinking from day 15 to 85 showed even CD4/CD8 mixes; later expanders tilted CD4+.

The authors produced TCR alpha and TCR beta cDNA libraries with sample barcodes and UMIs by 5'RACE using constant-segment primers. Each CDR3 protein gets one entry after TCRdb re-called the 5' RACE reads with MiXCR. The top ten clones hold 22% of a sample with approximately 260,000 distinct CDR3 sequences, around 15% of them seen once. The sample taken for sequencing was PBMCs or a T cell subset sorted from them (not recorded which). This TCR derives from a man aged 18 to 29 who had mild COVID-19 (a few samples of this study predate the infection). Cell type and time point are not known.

The CDR3 DNA reads TGTGCCACCAGTGATAAAGACAGGGGAAGTGGCTACACCTTC. Translation gives CATSDKDRGSGYTF. V usage is TRBV24-1 and J usage is TRBJ1-2, with 8 positions matching TRBD1. There are 14 residues in the CDR3. Trimming cost V 3 bases and J 7 bases; bases outside gene matches: 6. Germline CDR1 is KGHDR and CDR2 is SFDVKD.